This T cell receptor (beta chain) was documented in a study of CD8+CD57+ T cells in acquired aplastic anemia. Study-level background: Each DNA sample taken from sorted CD4+ and CD8+ cells came to about 3.4 ug on average. Reads per healthy sample averaged around 10 million (CD4+) and under 13 million (CD8+).

There are 11 residues in the CDR3. Germline V gene lookup returns CDR1 SGHRS and CDR2 YFSETQ. Study-level results: Significance was not reached for CD8+ Simpson's diversity between patients and controls. The study identified roughly 29 CD8+ CDR3 sequences shared by patients and controls.

Worth noting for this clonotype: Its specificity is not known. The junction departs from the called germline gene at one end, perhaps through a read error.

Profiling that covered TCR beta VDJ and CDR3 relied on genomic DNA as its template. TCRdb itself ran the reads through MiXCR, one entry per CDR3 protein. The table lists about 420,000 distinct CDR3 sequences, 55% to 70% of them singletons. The TCR sequence derives from a human donor in good health, serving as a control. The V and J genes are TRBV5-1 and TRBJ2-5, with D unclear. Sample: sorted CD4+, CD8+, or CD8+CD57+ T cells (not recorded which) from PBMCs. CDR3 loop: CASSLDGPHNF. CDR3 nucleotide sequence: TGCGCCAGCAGCTTGGATGGACCCCACAACTTC.